This T cell receptor (beta chain) is from a study of shared clonotypes between healthy human individuals. As concerns this clone: Antigen: not known.

In germline, CDR1 is SEHNR, CDR2 FQNEAQ (reference sequence). After removal of 7 bases from V and 10 bases from J, the junction contained 3 bases not matched to a gene. This CDR3 is built from 13 residues. Overall study results and limits: Deeper or shallower sequencing was expected to change how clonotypes are shared among donors. A generally larger estimated richness was seen in naive subsets than in memory subsets.

The naive CD8 fraction comprised CD45RO-negative cells positively selected for CCR7 and excluded terminally differentiated effector memory CD45RA+ cells. Recent vaccinations or acute infections were absent in the healthy HIV-negative adult donors. Some 29,000 T cell genomes (approximately 0.2 ug DNA) went into each sorted-subset replicate. The table came from immunoSEQ multiplex PCR; TCRdb's copy has only in-frame clones and leaves some out. The table has 550,000 to 650,000 clones, around 96% seen once. The TCR originated in a woman aged 25 to 39 in good health. The material sequenced was naive CD8+ T cells sorted from blood. V gene TRBV7-9 combines with J gene TRBJ2-1; 14 positions match TRBD2. The CDR3 nucleotides are TGTGCCAGCACCGGGACTAGCGGGAGAGAGCAGTTCTTC. Translation: CASTGTSGREQFF.